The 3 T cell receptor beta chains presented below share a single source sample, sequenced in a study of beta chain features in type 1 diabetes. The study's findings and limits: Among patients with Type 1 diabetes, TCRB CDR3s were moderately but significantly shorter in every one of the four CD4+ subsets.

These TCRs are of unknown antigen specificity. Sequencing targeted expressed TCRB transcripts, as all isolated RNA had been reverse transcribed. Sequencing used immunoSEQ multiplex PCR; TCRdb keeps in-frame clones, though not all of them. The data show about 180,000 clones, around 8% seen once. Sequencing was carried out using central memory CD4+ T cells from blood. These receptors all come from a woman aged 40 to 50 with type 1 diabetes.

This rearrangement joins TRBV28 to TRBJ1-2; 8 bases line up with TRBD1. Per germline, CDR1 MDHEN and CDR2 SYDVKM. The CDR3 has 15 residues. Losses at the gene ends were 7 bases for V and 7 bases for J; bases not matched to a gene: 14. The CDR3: CASKGRTGRSVGYTF. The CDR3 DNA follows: TGTGCCAGCAAGGGGAGGACAGGGCGTTCGGTTGGCTACACCTTC.

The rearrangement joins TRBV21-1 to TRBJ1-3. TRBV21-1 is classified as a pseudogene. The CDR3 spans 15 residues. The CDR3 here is CASSKEEGLGNTIYF. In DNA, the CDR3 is TGTGCCAGCAGCAAAGAAGAGGGACTTGGAAACACCATATATTTT.

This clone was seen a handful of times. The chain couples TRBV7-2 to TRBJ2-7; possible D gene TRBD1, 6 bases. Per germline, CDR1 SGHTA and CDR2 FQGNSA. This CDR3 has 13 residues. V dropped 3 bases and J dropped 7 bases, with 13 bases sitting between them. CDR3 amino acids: CASSFSQGWEQYF. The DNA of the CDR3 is TGTGCCAGCAGCTTTTCACAGGGTTGGGAGCAGTACTTC. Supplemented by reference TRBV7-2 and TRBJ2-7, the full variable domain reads GAGVSQSPSNKVTEKGKDVELRCDPISGHTALYWYRQSLGQGLEFLIYFQGNSAPDKSGLPSDRFSAERTGGSVSTLTIQRTQQEDSAVYLCASSFSQGWEQYFGPGTRLTVT.